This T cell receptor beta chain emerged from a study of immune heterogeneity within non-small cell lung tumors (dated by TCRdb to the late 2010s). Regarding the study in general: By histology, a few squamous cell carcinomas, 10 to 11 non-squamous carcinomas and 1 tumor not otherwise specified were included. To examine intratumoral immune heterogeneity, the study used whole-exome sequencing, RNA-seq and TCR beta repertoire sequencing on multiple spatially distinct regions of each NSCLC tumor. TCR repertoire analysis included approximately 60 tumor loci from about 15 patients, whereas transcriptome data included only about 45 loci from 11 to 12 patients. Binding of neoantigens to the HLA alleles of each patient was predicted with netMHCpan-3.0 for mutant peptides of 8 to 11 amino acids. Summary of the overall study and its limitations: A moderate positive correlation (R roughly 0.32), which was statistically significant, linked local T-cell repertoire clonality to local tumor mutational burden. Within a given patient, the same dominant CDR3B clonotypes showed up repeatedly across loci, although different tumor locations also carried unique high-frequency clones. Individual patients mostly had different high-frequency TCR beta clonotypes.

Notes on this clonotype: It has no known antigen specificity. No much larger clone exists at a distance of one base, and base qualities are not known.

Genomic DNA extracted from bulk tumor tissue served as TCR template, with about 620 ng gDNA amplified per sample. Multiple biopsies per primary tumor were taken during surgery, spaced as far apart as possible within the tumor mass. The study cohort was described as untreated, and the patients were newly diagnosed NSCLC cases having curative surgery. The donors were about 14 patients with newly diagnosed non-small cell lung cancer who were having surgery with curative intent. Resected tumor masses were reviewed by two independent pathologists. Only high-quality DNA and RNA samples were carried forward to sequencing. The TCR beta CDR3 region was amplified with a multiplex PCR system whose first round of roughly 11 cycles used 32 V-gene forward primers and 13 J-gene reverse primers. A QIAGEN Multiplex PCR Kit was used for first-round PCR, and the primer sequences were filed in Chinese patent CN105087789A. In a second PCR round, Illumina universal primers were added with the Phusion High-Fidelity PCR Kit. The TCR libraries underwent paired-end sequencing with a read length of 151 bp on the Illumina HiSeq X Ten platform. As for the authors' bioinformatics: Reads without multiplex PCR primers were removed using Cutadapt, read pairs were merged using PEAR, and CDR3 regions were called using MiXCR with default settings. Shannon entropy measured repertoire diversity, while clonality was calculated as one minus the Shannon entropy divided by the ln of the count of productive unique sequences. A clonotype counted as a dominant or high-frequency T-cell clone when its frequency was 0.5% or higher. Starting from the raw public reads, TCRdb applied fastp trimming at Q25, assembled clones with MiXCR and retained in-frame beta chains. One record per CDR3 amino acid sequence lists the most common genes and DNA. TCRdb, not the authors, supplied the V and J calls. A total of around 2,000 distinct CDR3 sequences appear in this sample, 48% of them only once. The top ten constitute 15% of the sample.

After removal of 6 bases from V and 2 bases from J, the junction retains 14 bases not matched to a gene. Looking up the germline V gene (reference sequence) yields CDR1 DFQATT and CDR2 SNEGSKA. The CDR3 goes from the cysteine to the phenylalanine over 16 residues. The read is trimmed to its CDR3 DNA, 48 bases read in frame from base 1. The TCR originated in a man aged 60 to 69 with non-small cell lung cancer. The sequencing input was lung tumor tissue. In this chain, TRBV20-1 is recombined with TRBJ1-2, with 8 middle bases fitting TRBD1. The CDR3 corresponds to CSAIRTGKFKNYGYTF. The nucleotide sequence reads TGCAGTGCCATCCGGACAGGGAAATTTAAGAACTATGGCTACACCTTC.